Listed here are 10 T cell receptor beta chains from one sample, sequenced in a study of response to subunit inactivated influenza vaccine. MiXCR, applied by TCRdb to the RT-PCR reads, yields one record per CDR3 protein. Of more than 200,000 distinct CDR3 sequences listed, approximately 12% are singletons. The source was non-naive T cells sorted from PBMCs, collected approximately 15 days before vaccination. Every receptor here comes from a man aged 50-59 years who received an inactivated influenza vaccine.

A few counts support this clonotype. The V and J genes are TRBV28 and TRBJ2-1; TRBD2 is a possible D gene (5 bases). The CDR3 consists of 19 residues. CDR1 is MDHEN and CDR2 is SYDVKM in the germline V gene. V was shortened by 2 bases and J by 3 bases, with 23 bases between the two germline ends. The CDR3, as DNA: TGTGCCAGCAGTTTACCCCCCCCCGGGAAAGGTAAGGTCTACAATGAGCAGTTCTTC. The encoded protein is CASSLPPPGKGKVYNEQFF. Using reference TRBV28 and TRBJ2-1 for the parts outside the CDR3, the full variable domain is DVKVTQSSRYLVKRTGEKVFLECVQDMDHENMFWYRQDPGLGLRLIYFSYDVKMKEKGDIPEGYSVSREKKERFSLILESASTNQTSMYLCASSLPPPGKGKVYNEQFFGPGTRLTVL.

The sample holds a few counts of this clonotype. This sequence joins TRBV28 and TRBJ1-4; D remains ambiguous. Between the trimmed V and J ends, which lost 2 bases and 8 bases, there was a span of 15 bases. Germline values: CDR1 MDHEN, CDR2 SYDVKM. The CDR3 sequence is 15 residues long. CDR3 protein: CASSLIPQTGEKLFF. DNA of the CDR3: TGTGCCAGCAGTTTAATCCCCCAGACTGGGGAAAAACTGTTTTTT.

This sequence joins TRBV6-5 and TRBJ2-7; tentatively, D is TRBD2 (6 bases). CDR1 and CDR2 (germline): MNHEY, SVGAGI. The CDR3 covers 16 residues. The V and J ends lost 2 bases and 5 bases respectively, with 19 bases between them. CDR3 sequence (DNA): TGTGCCAGCAGTTACCTGCCGGGACTGGGAATGAACGAGCAGTACTTC. Residues: CASSYLPGLGMNEQYF.

This clonotype has just a few counts. This chain joins TRBV29-1 and TRBJ2-1; D is possibly TRBD1 or TRBD2 (5 bases each). CDR3 length: 11 residues. Germline assignment: CDR1 SQVTM and CDR2 ANQGSEA. DNA for the CDR3: TGCGGAGCGGTAGGGGACAATGAGCAGTTCTTC. This sequence encodes CGAVGDNEQFF.

This clonotype was detected a few times. V and J are TRBV19 and TRBJ1-6; no clear D gene. V was clipped by 4 bases and J by 0 bases, with 7 bases between them. From germline, CDR1 is LNHDA and CDR2 SQIVND (reference sequence). The CDR3 covers 15 residues. The CDR3, as DNA: TGTGCCAGTAGTACACGGAGCTCCTATAATTCACCCCTCCACTTT. Amino acids: CASSTRSSYNSPLHF.

The chain is built from TRBV7-9 and TRBJ2-1; 9 nucleotides agree with TRBD2. V was clipped by 3 bases and J by 8 bases; unmatched bases: 2. The CDR3 has 13 amino acids. CDR1 and CDR2 (germline): SEHNR, FQNEAQ (reference sequence). The CDR3 spells CASSFSGSYEQFF. The DNA for the CDR3 is TGTGCCAGCAGCTTTAGCGGGAGCTATGAGCAGTTCTTC.

The table lists this clonotype with a few counts. This chain uses TRBV20-1 with TRBJ2-5, with 11 bases that match TRBD2. J lost 5 bases, V lost 3 bases, and 8 bases had no gene match. Looked up from germline, CDR1 is DFQATT and CDR2 is SNEGSKA (reference sequence). This CDR3 has 15 residues. The DNA of the CDR3 is TGCAGTGCTAGGGATAGCGGGAGGGCCCAGGAGACCCAGTACTTC. Protein sequence: CSARDSGRAQETQYF.

The chain has TRBV6-5 and TRBJ1-1; D is unclear. V was pared by 4 bases and J by 7 bases, with 10 bases between. The CDR3 has 12 amino acids. Germline V gene lookup returns CDR1 MNHEY and CDR2 SVGAGI. The CDR3 DNA follows: TGTGCCAGCAGTTGGAGCGATGGTGAAGCTTTCTTT. Protein product: CASSWSDGEAFF.

This clonotype was counted only a few times. CDR3 in DNA: TGCAGTGCTACGCACTTACGAGATAGCAATCAGCCCCAGCATTTT. This translates into CSATHLRDSNQPQHF. V and J are TRBV20-1 and TRBJ1-5; D unresolved. V was trimmed by 4 bases and J by 0 bases, leaving 13 bases between them. Per germline, CDR1 DFQATT and CDR2 SNEGSKA (reference sequence). The CDR3 is made up of 15 amino acids.

This clonotype was counted ten times or more. J is TRBJ1-1 and V is TRBV20-1; D is perhaps TRBD1 (6 bases). The V and J ends lost 3 bases and 1 base respectively, with 12 bases between them. The CDR3 is 14 amino acids. CDR1 DFQATT and CDR2 SNEGSKA come from the germline V gene (reference sequence). The CDR3 loop reads CSASPGTTNTEAFF. Here the CDR3 DNA reads TGCAGTGCTAGTCCGGGGACAACGAACACTGAAGCTTTCTTT.